Presented here are 6 T cell receptor beta chains from one specimen sequenced in a study of blood T cell repertoires in COVID-19. Libraries were prepared by immunoSEQ multiplex PCR; TCRdb keeps only in-frame clonotypes and omits some of them. The sample gives 270,000 or so clones, roughly 86% of which show up once; over 8% is in the top ten. Source material: peripheral blood. The receptors derive from a man between 35 and 55 years old with active or convalescent COVID-19.

This rearrangement joins TRBV3-1 (or the pseudogene TRBV3-2) to TRBJ1-6; tentative D call: TRBD1 (5 bases). The germline CDR1 and CDR2 sequences are LGHDT and YNNKEL (reference sequence). V was trimmed by 0 bases and J by 8 bases, leaving 11 bases between them. This CDR3 is 15 amino acids long. This CDR3 is CASSQDWGDDSPLHF. The DNA of the CDR3 is TGTGCCAGCAGCCAAGATTGGGGGGACGATTCACCCCTCCACTTT.

J is TRBJ2-1 and V is TRBV7-2, with 7 positions matching TRBD1. Germline lookup yields CDR1 SGHTA and CDR2 FQGNSA. The V segment lost 1 base and the J segment 5 bases; nucleotides outside the gene matches: 2. The CDR3 covers 14 residues. In nucleotides, the CDR3 is TGTGCCAGCAGCTTAGGGGACAGTAACAATGAGCAGTTCTTC. Translation gives CASSLGDSNNEQFF. The entire variable domain, with the rest obtained from reference TRBV7-2 and TRBJ2-1, is as follows: GAGVSQSPSNKVTEKGKDVELRCDPISGHTALYWYRQSLGQGLEFLIYFQGNSAPDKSGLPSDRFSAERTGGSVSTLTIQRTQQEDSAVYLCASSLGDSNNEQFFGPGTRLTVL.

This chain links TRBV29-1 with TRBJ2-7, with 11 bases matching TRBD2. Germline CDR1 and CDR2: SQVTM and ANQGSEA. The CDR3 extends over 13 amino acids. The V and J ends lost 4 bases and 7 bases, in that order; junction bases with no gene match: 6. The CDR3 DNA is TGCAGCGTTGTGAGTCTAGCGGGAGGTGAGCAGTACTTC. The encoded protein is CSVVSLAGGEQYF.

The J gene is TRBJ1-6, the V gene TRBV7-9; D is undetermined. V was clipped by 5 bases and J by 11 bases, with 13 bases between them. Germline assignment: CDR1 SEHNR and CDR2 FQNEAQ (reference sequence). The CDR3 consists of 13 residues. In nucleotides, the CDR3 is TGTGCCAGCAGCCATACCCAGTCAACACCCCTCCACTTT. It yields the protein CASSHTQSTPLHF.

This chain links TRBV6-5 with TRBJ1-2, with D tentatively TRBD1 (6 bases). Deletions cut 6 bases from V and 8 bases from J, with 13 bases between. Germline V lookup: CDR1 MNHEY, CDR2 SVGAGI. The CDR3 has 12 amino acids. In DNA form, the CDR3 reads TGTGCCAGCAGACAAACAGGGCTGGGCTACACCTTC. Residues: CASRQTGLGYTF.

The rearrangement uses TRBV2 and TRBJ2-2, with D uncertain. The CDR3 spans 11 residues. CDR1 and CDR2 (germline): SNHLY, FYNNEI. The V end lost 4 bases, the J end lost 7 bases, and 4 bases lay between the germline ends. CDR3 sequence reads: CASSVNGELFF. DNA for the CDR3: TGTGCCAGCAGTGTCAACGGGGAGCTGTTTTTT.